This TCR beta chain was captured in a study of siplizumab effects on memory and regulatory T cells. The study, taken as a whole, reports: Naive T cells appeared more diverse than memory cells and seemed to be major alloresponse contributors. Whether the proliferating Tregs (from siplizumab cultures) were suppressive was not confirmed.

The CDR3 totals 15 residues. The V and J ends lost 4 bases and 9 bases, in that order; junction bases with no gene match: 10. The germline CDR1 and CDR2 sequences are SGHNT and YENEEA. TCRdb keeps only in-frame clones here, not all; method: immunoSEQ multiplex PCR. The sample lists around 110,000 clones; roughly 94% were seen once. This clone was seen a single time. What it recognizes is unknown. The sequencing input was non-Treg CD4+ T cells sorted from blood. This TCR was sampled from a human donor in good health. The chain recombines TRBV11-3 with TRBJ2-1; 9 bases fit TRBD1. The CDR3 loop is CASSWGQGISGEQFF. The CDR3 DNA follows: TGTGCCAGCAGCTGGGGACAGGGAATAAGCGGTGAGCAGTTCTTC.